This is a list of T cell receptor beta chains from one sample in a study of shared clonotypes between healthy human individuals. The protocol was immunoSEQ multiplex PCR, while the TCRdb copy is restricted to in-frame clones and leaves out a portion. The table has 1,500,000 or so clones, around 97% seen once. The sequenced sample was naive CD4+ T cells sorted from blood. Receptors were obtained from a man aged 30 to 39 in good health. Both conserved end residues are part of each CDR3. The D gene is left open where the match is weak. Size is stated for part of the rows, as once, few or many counts, or as a class when the clone is expanded.

TGCAGCGTTCGGGGACAGGCCGGAGGTATAGATACGCAGTATTTT,CSVRGQAGGIDTQYF,TRBV29-1,15,TRBJ2-3,TRBD1,.
TGTGCCAGCTCCCCGAGACAGGGGGAGACCCAGTACTTC,CASSPRQGETQYF,TRBV18,13,TRBJ2-5,TRBD1,.
TGCGCCAGCAGCTTGAGCCAGGGACTAGCGGGAAAAGAGCAGTTCTTC,CASSLSQGLAGKEQFF,TRBV5-1,16,TRBJ2-1,TRBD2,.
TGTGCCAGCAGTTACGGGGAGGGGGGTGACAATGAGCAGTTCTTC,CASSYGEGGDNEQFF,TRBV6-6,15,TRBJ2-1,.,.
TGTGCCAGCAGTTACTCCCTTTGGGGAGTCAATGAGCAGTTCTTC,CASSYSLWGVNEQFF,TRBV6-5,15,TRBJ2-1,.,.
TGTGCCAGCAGCTTAGTACAAAATATTGAAAAACTGTTTTTT,CASSLVQNIEKLFF,TRBV7-9,14,TRBJ1-4,.,once
TGTGCCAGCAGCAAAGTGACGGGGGAAGTTTTCCATGGCTACACCTTC,CASSKVTGEVFHGYTF,TRBV21-1,16,TRBJ1-2,.,.
TGTGCCAGCAGTGTGAGGCGCAAATTAGAGAACACCGGGGAGCTGTTTTTT,CASSVRRKLENTGELFF,TRBV2,17,TRBJ2-2,.,once
TGTGCCAGTAGTCGGACGAATCAGCCCCAGCATTTT,CASSRTNQPQHF,TRBV19,12,TRBJ1-5,.,.
TGTGCCAGCAGCCCGTCCCAGGTCCCCTACGAGCAGTACTTC,CASSPSQVPYEQYF,TRBV5-5,14,TRBJ2-7,.,.
TGTGCCAGCTCCTCATCGGTCCCGGTCACCGGGGAGCTGTTTTTT,CASSSSVPVTGELFF,TRBV18,15,TRBJ2-2,.,.